What follows describes a single T cell receptor (beta chain). The target antigen is unknown. The CDR3 loop spans 13 amino acids. From germline, CDR1 is GTSNPN and CDR2 SVGIG (reference sequence). With 3 bases clipped from V and 1 base from J, the junction kept 2 bases outside the gene matches. These data originate in a study of radiotherapy plus CTLA-4 blockade in lung cancer. Looking at the study overall: Objective responses were observed in around a sixth of patients, and disease control was achieved by roughly 30%.

Study outcomes and limitations: Among blood TCR repertoires after radiotherapy plus ipilimumab, tumor-derived clones expanded. Response, reportedly, was best predicted by interferon-beta along with early blood T cell clone dynamics.

Clones were sequenced by immunoSEQ multiplex PCR, and TCRdb holds only the in-frame ones, with some missing. This table has approximately 85,000 clones, approximately 84% appearing once. Alongside CTLA-4 blockade with ipilimumab, patients with chemo-refractory metastatic non-small-cell lung cancer received focal radiation. This sample comprised peripheral blood, obtained from a patient treated with radiotherapy plus ipilimumab. The chain links TRBV30 to TRBJ2-7, with 8 bases identical to TRBD1. This TCR was recovered from a human donor with non-small cell lung cancer who had a partial response to radiotherapy plus ipilimumab. CDR3 loop: CAWSRTGSYEQYF. The CDR3 coding sequence is TGTGCCTGGAGCCGGACAGGGTCCTACGAGCAGTACTTC.